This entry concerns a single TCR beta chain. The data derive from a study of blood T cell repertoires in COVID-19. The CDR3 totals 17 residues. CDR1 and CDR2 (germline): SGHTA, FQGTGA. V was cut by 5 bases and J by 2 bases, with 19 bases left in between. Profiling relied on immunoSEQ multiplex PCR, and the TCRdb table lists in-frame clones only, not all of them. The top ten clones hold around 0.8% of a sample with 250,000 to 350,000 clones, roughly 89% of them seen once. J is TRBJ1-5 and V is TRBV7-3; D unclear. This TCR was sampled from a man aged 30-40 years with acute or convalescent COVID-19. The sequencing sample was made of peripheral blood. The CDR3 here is CASSPPWAHWGNQPQHF. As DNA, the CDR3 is TGTGCCAGCAGCCCCCCTTGGGCCCATTGGGGCAATCAGCCCCAGCATTTT.